This TCR beta chain was identified in a study of blood T cell repertoires in COVID-19. The overall study: COVID-19 samples collected from the United States, Italy and Spain covered acute and convalescent phases.

Assay used: immunoSEQ multiplex PCR; TCRdb lists only in-frame clones, some missing. The repertoire holds about 74,000 clones, with 88% as singletons. Germline lookup yields CDR1 LNHDA and CDR2 SQIVND (reference sequence). The CDR3 extends over 14 amino acids. J lost 4 bases, V lost 5 bases, and 7 bases had no gene match. The rearrangement joins TRBV19 to TRBJ2-7; 8 nucleotides agree with TRBD2. This TCR came from a woman older than 75 with acute or convalescent COVID-19. Sample: peripheral blood. The CDR3 spells CASSRAGVGYEQYF. The CDR3 DNA reads TGTGCCAGTAGTCGAGCGGGAGTAGGGTACGAGCAGTACTTC.